The 5 T cell receptor beta chains in this list originate from one sample, sequenced in a study of T cell changes during pregnancy in multiple sclerosis. Clones were read by immunoSEQ multiplex PCR, and TCRdb kept only the in-frame ones, dropping some. The sample includes fewer than 140,000 clones, about nine tenths of them seen just once. This specimen consisted of peripheral blood, obtained after pregnancy. All receptors derive from a female donor with multiple sclerosis, enrolled in a pregnancy study.

This clone was recorded once. The chain carries TRBV7-9 and TRBJ2-5; 7 bases are shared with TRBD1. CDR3 length: 14 amino acids. Germline-derived CDR1 and CDR2 are SEHNR and FQNEAQ (reference sequence). The V and J ends lost 1 base and 2 bases, in that order; junction bases with no gene match: 1. CDR3 in amino acids: CASSLGGQQETQYF. The CDR3 DNA sequence: TGTGCCAGCAGCTTAGGGGGACAGCAAGAGACCCAGTACTTC.

The chain joins TRBV28 to TRBJ2-7; the match to TRBD2 covers 8 bases. The CDR3 loop spans 15 amino acids. CDR1 is MDHEN and CDR2 is SYDVKM in the germline V gene. The V and J ends lost 10 bases and 5 bases, in that order; junction bases with no gene match: 16. CDR3 DNA: TGTGCCACTACACCACGCCTCACTAGCGGCCACGAGCAGTACTTC. It specifies CATTPRLTSGHEQYF.

DNA for the CDR3: TGTGCCAGCAGAGCGGGACTAGCGGGAGCCGGGGAGCTGTTTTTT. Translation: CASRAGLAGAGELFF. The rearrangement uses TRBV5-4 and TRBJ2-2; 14 nucleotides agree with TRBD2. The V and J ends lost 5 bases and 6 bases, in that order; junction bases with no gene match: 3. Germline V gene data show CDR1 as SGHNT and CDR2 as YYREEE (reference sequence). The CDR3 runs to 15 residues. Complete variable domain (other parts from reference TRBV5-4 and TRBJ2-2): ETGVTQSPTHLIKTRGQQVTLRCSSQSGHNTVSWYQQALGQGPQFIFQYYREEENGRGNFPPRFSGLQFPNYSSELNVNALELDDSALYLCASRAGLAGAGELFFGEGSRLTVL.

The gene calls are TRBV19 and TRBJ2-2, with D perhaps matching TRBD2 (5 bases). CDR1 is LNHDA, CDR2 SQIVND, per germline (reference sequence). The CDR3 contains 14 residues. V was shortened by 4 bases and J by 2 bases, with 8 bases between the two germline ends. The CDR3 DNA reads as TGTGCCAGTAGTACTAGCAGTAACACCGGGGAGCTGTTTTTT. Protein product: CASSTSSNTGELFF. The full variable domain, rest sourced from reference TRBV19 and TRBJ2-2, is DGGITQSPKYLFRKEGQNVTLSCEQNLNHDAMYWYRQDPGQGLRLIYYSQIVNDFQKGDIAEGYSVSREKKESFPLTVTSAQKNPTAFYLCASSTSSNTGELFFGEGSRLTVL.

This clone was counted only a few times. J is TRBJ1-1 and V is TRBV6-6; D is unclear. Germline CDR1 is MNHNY and CDR2 is SVGAGI (reference sequence). Trimming stripped 8 bases from V and 4 bases from J, with 8 bases between. The CDR3 extends over 11 amino acids. CDR3 bases: TGTGCCAGCGGCATAACCACTGAAGCTTTCTTT. It encodes CASGITTEAFF.